This T cell receptor beta chain was sequenced for a study of blood T cell repertoires in COVID-19. The method was immunoSEQ multiplex PCR; TCRdb's version includes in-frame clones alone and lacks a portion of them. Here the sample spans about 63,000 clones, roughly 68% being singletons. The origin of this receptor is a woman of 80 years or more with acute or convalescent COVID-19. Sequences were obtained from peripheral blood.

The CDR3 coding sequence is TGTGCCAGCAGTTCTAGCGGGAGGGCCTGGGGCTACACCTTC. It specifies CASSSSGRAWGYTF. The chain links TRBV6-5 to TRBJ1-2; D remains ambiguous. The CDR3 loop spans 14 amino acids. Trimming shortened V by 4 bases and J by 8 bases, and 17 bases separated the two germline ends. The germline gives CDR1 MNHEY, CDR2 SVGAGI.